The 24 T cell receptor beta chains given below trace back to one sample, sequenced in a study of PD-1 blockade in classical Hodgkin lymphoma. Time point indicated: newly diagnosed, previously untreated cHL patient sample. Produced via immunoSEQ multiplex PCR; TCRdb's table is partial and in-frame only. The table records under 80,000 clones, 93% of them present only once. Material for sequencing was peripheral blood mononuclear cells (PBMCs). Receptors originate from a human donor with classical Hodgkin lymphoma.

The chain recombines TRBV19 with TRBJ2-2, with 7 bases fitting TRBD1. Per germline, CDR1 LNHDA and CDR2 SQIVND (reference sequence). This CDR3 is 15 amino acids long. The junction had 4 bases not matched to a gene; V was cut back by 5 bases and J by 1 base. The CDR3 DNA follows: TGTGCCAGTAGTGACCGGGACAGGAACACCGGGGAGCTGTTTTTT. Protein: CASSDRDRNTGELFF.

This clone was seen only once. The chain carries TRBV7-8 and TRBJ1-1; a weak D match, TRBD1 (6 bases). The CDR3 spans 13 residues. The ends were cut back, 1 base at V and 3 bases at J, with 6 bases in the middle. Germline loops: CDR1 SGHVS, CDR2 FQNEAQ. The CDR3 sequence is CASSLEGDTEAFF. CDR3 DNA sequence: TGTGCCAGCAGCTTAGAGGGGGACACTGAAGCTTTCTTT.

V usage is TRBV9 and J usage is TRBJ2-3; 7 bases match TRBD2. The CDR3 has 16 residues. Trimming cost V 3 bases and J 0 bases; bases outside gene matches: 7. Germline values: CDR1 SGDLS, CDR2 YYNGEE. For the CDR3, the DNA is TGTGCCAGCAGCGATTTAGCGGGTACTAGCACAGATACGCAGTATTTT. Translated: CASSDLAGTSTDTQYF.

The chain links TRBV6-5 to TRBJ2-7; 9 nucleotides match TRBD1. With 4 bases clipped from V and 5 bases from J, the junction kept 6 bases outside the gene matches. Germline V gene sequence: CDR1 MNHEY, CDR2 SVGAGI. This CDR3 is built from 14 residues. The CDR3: CASSSPDRGNEQYF. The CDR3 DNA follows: TGTGCCAGCAGTTCCCCGGACAGGGGCAACGAGCAGTACTTC.

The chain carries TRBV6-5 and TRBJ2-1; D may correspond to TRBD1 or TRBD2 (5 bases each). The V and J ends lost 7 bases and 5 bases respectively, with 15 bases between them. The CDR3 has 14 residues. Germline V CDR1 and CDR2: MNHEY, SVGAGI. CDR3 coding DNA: TGTGCCAGCAAGGGGCTAGCCAGAGACAATGAGCAGTTCTTC. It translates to CASKGLARDNEQFF.

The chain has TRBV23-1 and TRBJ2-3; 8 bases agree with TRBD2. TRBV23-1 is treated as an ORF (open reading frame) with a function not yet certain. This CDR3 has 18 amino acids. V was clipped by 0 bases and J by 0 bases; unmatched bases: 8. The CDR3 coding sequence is TGCGCCAGCAGTCAATCAGTGGGACTAGGAGATAGCACAGATACGCAGTATTTT. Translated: CASSQSVGLGDSTDTQYF.

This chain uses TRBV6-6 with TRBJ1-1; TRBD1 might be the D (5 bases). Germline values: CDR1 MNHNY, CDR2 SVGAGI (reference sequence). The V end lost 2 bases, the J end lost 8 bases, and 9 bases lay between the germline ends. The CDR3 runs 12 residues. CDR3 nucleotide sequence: TGTGCCAGCAGTTACGGGGGTCTCGAAGCTTTCTTT. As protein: CASSYGGLEAFF.

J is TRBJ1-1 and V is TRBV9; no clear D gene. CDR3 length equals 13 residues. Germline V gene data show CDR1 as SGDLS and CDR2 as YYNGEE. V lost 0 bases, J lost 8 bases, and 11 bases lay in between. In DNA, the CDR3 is TGTGCCAGCAGCGTAGACACGGGCTCCGAAGCTTTCTTT. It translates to CASSVDTGSEAFF.

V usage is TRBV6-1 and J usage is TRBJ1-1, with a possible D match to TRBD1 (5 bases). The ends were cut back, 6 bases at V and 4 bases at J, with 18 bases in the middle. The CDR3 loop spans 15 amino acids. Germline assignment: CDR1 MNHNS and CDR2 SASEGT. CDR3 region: CASRVLGTGGTEAFF. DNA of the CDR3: TGTGCCAGCAGAGTCCTGGGGACGGGGGGCACTGAAGCTTTCTTT.

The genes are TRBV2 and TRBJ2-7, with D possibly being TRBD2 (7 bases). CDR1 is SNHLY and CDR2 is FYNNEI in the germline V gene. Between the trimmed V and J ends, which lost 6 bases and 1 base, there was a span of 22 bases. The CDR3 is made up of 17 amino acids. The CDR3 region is CASRRAGTPGGSYEQYF. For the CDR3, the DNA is TGTGCCAGCAGGAGGGCGGGGACACCGGGAGGTTCCTACGAGCAGTACTTC.

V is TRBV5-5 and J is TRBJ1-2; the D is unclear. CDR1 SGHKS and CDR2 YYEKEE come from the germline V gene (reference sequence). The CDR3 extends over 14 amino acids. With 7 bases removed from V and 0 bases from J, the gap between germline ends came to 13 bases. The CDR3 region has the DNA TGTGCCAGCCCCAAGGGTGGAGCTAACTATGGCTACACCTTC. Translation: CASPKGGANYGYTF.

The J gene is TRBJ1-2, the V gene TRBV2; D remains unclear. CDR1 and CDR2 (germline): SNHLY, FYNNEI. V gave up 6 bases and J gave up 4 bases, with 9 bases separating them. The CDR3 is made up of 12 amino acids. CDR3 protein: CASSPSSYGYTF. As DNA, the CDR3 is TGTGCCAGCAGCCCGAGTAGCTATGGCTACACCTTC.

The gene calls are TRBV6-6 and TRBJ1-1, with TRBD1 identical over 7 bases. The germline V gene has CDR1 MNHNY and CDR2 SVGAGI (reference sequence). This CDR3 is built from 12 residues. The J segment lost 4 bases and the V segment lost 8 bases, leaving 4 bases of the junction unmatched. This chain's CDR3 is CASRRQGTEAFF. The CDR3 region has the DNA TGTGCCAGCCGAAGACAGGGCACTGAAGCTTTCTTT.

As DNA, the CDR3 is TGTGCCAGCAGTTACTGGGCTAGCGGGATCGATGAGCAGTTCTTC. Protein: CASSYWASGIDEQFF. The rearrangement joins TRBV6-5 to TRBJ2-1; 9 bases line up with TRBD2. The germline V gene encodes CDR1 MNHEY and CDR2 SVGAGI. Unmatched junction bases numbered 6, after V lost 1 base and J lost 8 bases. The CDR3 totals 15 residues.

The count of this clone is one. CDR3 protein: CASSGMWQETQYF. DNA of the CDR3: TGTGCCAGCTCGGGGATGTGGCAAGAGACCCAGTACTTC. The genes are TRBV18 and TRBJ2-5; the D is unclear. V shed 6 bases and J shed 2 bases, with 10 bases lying between them. This CDR3 region has 13 residues. The germline CDR1 and CDR2 sequences are KGHSH and LQKENI.

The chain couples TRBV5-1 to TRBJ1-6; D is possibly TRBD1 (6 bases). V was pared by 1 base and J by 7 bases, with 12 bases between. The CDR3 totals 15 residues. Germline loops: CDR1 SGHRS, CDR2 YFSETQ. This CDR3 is CASSLFSGANSPLHF. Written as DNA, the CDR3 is TGCGCCAGCAGCTTGTTTTCAGGGGCAAATTCACCCCTCCACTTT. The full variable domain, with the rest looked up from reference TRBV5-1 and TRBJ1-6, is KAGVTQTPRYLIKTRGQQVTLSCSPISGHRSVSWYQQTPGQGLQFLFEYFSETQRNKGNFPGRFSGRQFSNSRSEMNVSTLELGDSALYLCASSLFSGANSPLHFGNGTRLTVT.

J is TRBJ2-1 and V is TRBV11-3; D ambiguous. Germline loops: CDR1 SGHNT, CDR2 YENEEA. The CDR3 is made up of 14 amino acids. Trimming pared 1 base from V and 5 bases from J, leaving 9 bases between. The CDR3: CASSLGSANNEQFF. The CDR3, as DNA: TGTGCCAGCAGCTTAGGGTCTGCGAACAATGAGCAGTTCTTC.

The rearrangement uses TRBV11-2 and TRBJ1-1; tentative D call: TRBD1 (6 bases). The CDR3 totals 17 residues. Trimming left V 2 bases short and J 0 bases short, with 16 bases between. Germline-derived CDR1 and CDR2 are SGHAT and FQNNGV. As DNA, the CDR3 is TGTGCCAGCAGCTTAATGGGGGCTGATCCGCTGAACACTGAAGCTTTCTTT. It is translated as CASSLMGADPLNTEAFF.

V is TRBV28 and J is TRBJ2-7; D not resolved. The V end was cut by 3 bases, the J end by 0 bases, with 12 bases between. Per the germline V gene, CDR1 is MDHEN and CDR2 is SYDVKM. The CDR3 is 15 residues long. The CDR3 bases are TGTGCCAGCAGTTTCATGAAGGGAAACTCCTACGAGCAGTACTTC. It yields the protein CASSFMKGNSYEQYF.

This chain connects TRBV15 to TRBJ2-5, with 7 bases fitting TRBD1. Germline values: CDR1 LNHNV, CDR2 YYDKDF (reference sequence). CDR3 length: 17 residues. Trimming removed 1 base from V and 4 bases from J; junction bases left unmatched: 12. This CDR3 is CATSRVGYEGAGETQYF. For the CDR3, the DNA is TGTGCCACCAGCAGAGTAGGCTATGAGGGGGCAGGAGAGACCCAGTACTTC.

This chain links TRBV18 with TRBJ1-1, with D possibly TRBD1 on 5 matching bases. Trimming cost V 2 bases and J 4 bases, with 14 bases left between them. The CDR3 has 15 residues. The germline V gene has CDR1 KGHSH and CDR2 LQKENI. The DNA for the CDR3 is TGTGCCAGCTCACCAGCCCGGGGGTTGGGCACTGAAGCTTTCTTT. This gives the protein CASSPARGLGTEAFF.

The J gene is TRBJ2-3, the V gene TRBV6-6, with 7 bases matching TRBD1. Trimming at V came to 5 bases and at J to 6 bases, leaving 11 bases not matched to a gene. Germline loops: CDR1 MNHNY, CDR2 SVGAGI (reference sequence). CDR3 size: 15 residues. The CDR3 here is CASSLRDSYTDTQYF. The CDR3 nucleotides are TGTGCCAGCAGTCTTCGGGACAGCTACACGGATACGCAGTATTTT.

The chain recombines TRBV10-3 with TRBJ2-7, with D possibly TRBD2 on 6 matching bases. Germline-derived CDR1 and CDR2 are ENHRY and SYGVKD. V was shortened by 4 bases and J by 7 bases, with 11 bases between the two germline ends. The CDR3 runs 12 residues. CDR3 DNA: TGTGCCATCAGTGCCGGGGCGGGGGAGCAGTACTTC. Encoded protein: CAISAGAGEQYF.

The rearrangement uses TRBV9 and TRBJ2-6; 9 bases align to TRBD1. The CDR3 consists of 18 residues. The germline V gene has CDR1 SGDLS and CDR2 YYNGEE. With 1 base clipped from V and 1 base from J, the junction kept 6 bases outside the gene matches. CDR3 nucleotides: TGTGCCAGCAGCGTAAGTACAGGGGGCGTATCTGGGGCCAACGTCCTGACTTTC. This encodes CASSVSTGGVSGANVLTF.